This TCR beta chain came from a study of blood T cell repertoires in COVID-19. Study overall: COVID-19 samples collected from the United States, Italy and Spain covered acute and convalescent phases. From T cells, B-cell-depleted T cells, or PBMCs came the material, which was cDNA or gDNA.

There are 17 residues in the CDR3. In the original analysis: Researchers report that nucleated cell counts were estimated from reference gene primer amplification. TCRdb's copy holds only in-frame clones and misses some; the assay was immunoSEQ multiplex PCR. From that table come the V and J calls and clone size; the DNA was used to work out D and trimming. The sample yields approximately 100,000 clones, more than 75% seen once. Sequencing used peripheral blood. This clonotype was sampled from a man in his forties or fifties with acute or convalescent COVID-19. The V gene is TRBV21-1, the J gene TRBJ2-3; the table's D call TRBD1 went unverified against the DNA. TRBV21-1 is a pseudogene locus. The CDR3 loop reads CASSKRYPGQGTDTQYF. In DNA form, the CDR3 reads TGTGCCAGCAGCAAACGTTACCCGGGACAGGGCACAGATACGCAGTATTTT.